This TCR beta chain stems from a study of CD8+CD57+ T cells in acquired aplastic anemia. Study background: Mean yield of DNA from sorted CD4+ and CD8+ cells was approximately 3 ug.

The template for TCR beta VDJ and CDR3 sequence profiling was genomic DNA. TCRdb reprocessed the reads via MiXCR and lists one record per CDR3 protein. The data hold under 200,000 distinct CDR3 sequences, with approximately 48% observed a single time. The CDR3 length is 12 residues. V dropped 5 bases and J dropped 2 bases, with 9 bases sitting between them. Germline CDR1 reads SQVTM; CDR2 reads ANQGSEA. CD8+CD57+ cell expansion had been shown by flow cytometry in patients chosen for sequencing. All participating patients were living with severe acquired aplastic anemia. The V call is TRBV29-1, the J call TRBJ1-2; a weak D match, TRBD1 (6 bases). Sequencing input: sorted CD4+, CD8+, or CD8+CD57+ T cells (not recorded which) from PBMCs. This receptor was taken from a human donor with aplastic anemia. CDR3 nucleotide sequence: TGCAGCGTTTTGGGGGCAAACTATGGCTACACCTTC. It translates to CSVLGANYGYTF.